The sequence of this TCR beta chain was determined in a study of early T cells in non-severe SARS-CoV-2 infection. Looking at the study overall: Sequencing of bulk RNA from unsorted whole blood was done, without chain pairing. Study-level results: Anti-spike CD8 specificities were favored by VDJdb matching, whose results missed private and CD4 specificities.

CDR1 MNHNS and CDR2 SASEGT come from the germline V gene. The V end was cut by 7 bases, the J end by 1 base, with 22 bases between. This CDR3 is built from 18 residues. Unique molecular identifier tags were affixed to discrete cDNA molecules. One entry per CDR3 protein results from TCRdb running MiXCR on the 5' RACE reads. The sample shows about 80,000 distinct CDR3 sequences, around 9.9% of them seen only once. This clonotype was recorded at least ten times. As yet, its antigen is unknown. The receptor's source is an adult who was a healthcare worker with PCR-confirmed SARS-CoV-2 infection or an uninfected control (not recorded which). Sequenced input: whole blood. The chain links TRBV6-1 to TRBJ2-2, with D unresolved. CDR3: CASTTLKPHLKNTGELFF. The CDR3 DNA follows: TGTGCCAGCACGACCCTGAAACCGCATTTAAAGAACACCGGGGAGCTGTTTTTT.